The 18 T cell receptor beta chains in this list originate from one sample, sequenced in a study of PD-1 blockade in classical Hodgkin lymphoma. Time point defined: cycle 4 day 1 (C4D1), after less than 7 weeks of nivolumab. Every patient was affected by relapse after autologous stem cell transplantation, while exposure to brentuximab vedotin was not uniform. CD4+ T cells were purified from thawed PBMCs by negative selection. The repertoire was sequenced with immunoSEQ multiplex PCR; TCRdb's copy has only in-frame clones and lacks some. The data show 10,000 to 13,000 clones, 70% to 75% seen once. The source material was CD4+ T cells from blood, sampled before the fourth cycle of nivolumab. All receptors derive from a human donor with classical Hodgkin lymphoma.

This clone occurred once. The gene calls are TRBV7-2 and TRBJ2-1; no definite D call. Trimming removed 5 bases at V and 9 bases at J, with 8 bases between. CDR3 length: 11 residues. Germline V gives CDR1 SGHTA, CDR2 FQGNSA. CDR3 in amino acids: CASSPLAEQFF. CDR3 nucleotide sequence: TGTGCCAGCAGCCCCCTGGCTGAGCAGTTCTTC.

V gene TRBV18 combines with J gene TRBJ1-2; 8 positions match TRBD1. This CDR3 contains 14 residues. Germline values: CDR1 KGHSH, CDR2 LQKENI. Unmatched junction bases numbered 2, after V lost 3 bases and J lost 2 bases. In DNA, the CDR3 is TGTGCCAGCTCACCCGGGACAGGCAACTATGGCTACACCTTC. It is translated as CASSPGTGNYGYTF.

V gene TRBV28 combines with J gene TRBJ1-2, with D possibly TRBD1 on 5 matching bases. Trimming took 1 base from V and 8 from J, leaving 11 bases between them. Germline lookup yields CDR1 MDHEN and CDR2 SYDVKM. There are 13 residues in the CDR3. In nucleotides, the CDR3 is TGTGCCAGCAGTTTATCCCAGGGTTTAGGCTACACCTTC. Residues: CASSLSQGLGYTF.

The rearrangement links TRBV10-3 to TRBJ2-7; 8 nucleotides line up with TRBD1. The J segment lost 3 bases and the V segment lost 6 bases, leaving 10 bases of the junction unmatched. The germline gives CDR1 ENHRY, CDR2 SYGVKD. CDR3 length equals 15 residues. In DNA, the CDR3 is TGTGCCATCAGCGCGACAGGGGTCATGGTCTACGAGCAGTACTTC. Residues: CAISATGVMVYEQYF.

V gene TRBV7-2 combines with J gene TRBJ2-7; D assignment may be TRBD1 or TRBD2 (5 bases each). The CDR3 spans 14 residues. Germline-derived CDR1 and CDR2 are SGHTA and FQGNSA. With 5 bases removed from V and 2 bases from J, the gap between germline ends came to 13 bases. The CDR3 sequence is CASSKGPAPYEQYF. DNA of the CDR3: TGTGCCAGCAGCAAGGGACCGGCGCCCTACGAGCAGTACTTC.

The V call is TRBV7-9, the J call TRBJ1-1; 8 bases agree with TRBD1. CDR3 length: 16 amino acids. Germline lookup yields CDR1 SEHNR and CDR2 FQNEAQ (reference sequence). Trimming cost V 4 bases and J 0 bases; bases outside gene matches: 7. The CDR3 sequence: CASSWGQVYMNTEAFF. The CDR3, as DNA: TGTGCCAGCAGCTGGGGACAGGTTTACATGAACACTGAAGCTTTCTTT.

The DNA for the CDR3 is TGTGCCAGCAGCCCCCCGTCGGGGAACTATGGCTACACCTTC. Translating gives CASSPPSGNYGYTF. This chain connects TRBV7-9 to TRBJ1-2; the D is unclear. CDR3 length: 14 residues. Germline loops: CDR1 SEHNR, CDR2 FQNEAQ (reference sequence). V was clipped by 5 bases and J by 2 bases, with 12 bases between them. Based on the CDR3 plus reference TRBV7-9 and TRBJ1-2, the full variable domain is DTGVSQNPRHKITKRGQNVTFRCDPISEHNRLYWYRQTLGQGPEFLTYFQNEAQLEKSRLLSDRFSAERPKGSFSTLEIQRTEQGDSAMYLCASSPPSGNYGYTFGSGTRLTVV.

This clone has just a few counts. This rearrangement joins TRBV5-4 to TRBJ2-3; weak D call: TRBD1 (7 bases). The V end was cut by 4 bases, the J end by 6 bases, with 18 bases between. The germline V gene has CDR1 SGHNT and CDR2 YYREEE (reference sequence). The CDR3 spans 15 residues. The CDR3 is CASSRPQSGGDTQYF. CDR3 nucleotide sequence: TGTGCCAGCAGCAGGCCACAGTCAGGGGGGGATACGCAGTATTTT.

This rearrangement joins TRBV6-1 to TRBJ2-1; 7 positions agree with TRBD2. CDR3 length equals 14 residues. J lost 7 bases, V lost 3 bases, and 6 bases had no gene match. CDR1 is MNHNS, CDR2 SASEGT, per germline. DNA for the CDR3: TGTGCCAGCAGTGAGGTGCGGGAGCGGAATGAGCAGTTCTTC. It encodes CASSEVRERNEQFF.

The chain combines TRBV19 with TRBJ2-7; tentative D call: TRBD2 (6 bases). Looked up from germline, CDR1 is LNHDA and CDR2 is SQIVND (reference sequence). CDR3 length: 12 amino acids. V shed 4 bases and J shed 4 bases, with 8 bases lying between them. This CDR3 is CASSRGLYEQYF. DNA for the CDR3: TGTGCCAGTAGTAGGGGACTTTACGAGCAGTACTTC.

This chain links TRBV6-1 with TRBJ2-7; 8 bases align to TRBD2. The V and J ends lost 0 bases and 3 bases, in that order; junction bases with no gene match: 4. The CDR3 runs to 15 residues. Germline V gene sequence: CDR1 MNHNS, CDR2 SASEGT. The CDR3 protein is CASSEAAGVNYEQYF. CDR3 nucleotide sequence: TGTGCCAGCAGTGAAGCAGCGGGAGTAAACTACGAGCAGTACTTC.

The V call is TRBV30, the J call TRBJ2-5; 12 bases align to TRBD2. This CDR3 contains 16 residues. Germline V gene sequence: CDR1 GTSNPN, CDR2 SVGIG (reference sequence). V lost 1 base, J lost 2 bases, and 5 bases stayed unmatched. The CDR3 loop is CAWSAGLAGMQETQYF. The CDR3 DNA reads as TGTGCCTGGAGTGCCGGACTAGCGGGAATGCAAGAGACCCAGTACTTC.

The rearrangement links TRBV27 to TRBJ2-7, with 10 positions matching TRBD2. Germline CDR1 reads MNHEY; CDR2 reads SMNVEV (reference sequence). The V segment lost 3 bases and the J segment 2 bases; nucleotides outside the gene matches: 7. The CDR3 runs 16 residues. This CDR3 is CASSFLASGSPYEQYF. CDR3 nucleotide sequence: TGTGCCAGCAGTTTTTTGGCTAGCGGGAGTCCCTACGAGCAGTACTTC.

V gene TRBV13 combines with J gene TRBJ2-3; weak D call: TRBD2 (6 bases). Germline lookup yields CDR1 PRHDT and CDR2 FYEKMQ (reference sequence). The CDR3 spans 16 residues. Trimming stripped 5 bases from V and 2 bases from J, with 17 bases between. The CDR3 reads CASSPGAGHFTDTQYF. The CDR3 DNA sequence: TGTGCCAGCAGCCCCGGGGCGGGGCATTTCACAGATACGCAGTATTTT.

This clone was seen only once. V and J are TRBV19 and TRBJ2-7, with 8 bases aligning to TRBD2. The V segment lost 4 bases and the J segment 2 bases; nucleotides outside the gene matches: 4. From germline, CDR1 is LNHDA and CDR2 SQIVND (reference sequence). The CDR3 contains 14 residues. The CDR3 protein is CASSRGLETYEQYF. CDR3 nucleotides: TGTGCCAGTAGTAGGGGACTAGAGACCTACGAGCAGTACTTC.

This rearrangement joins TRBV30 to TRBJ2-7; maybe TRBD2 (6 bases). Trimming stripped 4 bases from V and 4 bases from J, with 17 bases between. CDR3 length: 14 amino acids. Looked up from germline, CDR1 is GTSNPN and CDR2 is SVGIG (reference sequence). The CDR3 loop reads CAWTLGGSGYEQYF. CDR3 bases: TGTGCCTGGACCCTCGGGGGATCTGGTTACGAGCAGTACTTC.

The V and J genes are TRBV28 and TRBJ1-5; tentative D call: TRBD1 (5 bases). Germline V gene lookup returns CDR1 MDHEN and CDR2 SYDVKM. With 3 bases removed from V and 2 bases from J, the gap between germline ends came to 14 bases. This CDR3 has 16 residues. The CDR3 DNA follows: TGTGCCAGCAGTTTTTTTTCGGGGGTAGGCAATCAGCCCCAGCATTTT. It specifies CASSFFSGVGNQPQHF.

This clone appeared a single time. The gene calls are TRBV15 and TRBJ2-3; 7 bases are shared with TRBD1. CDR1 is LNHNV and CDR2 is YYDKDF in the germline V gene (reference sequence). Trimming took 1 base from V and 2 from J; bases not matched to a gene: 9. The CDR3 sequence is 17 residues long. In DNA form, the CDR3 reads TGTGCCACCAGCAGAGCCCCCAGACAGGGCCTCACAGATACGCAGTATTTT. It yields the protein CATSRAPRQGLTDTQYF.